The 23 T cell receptor beta chains given below trace back to one sample, sequenced in a study of blood T cell repertoires in COVID-19. Profiled with immunoSEQ multiplex PCR; TCRdb holds only in-frame clones, not every one. The repertoire holds roughly 230,000 clones, 89% seen once, with around 4.6% in the top ten. The sequencing sample was made of peripheral blood. The receptors shown here come from a woman aged 40 to 55 who had recovered from COVID-19.

This chain joins TRBV7-2 and TRBJ2-5, with TRBD2 matching over 13 bases. The CDR3 has 17 amino acids. The germline gives CDR1 SGHTA, CDR2 FQGNSA. V shed 1 base and J 5 bases; nucleotides not matched to a gene: 7. The CDR3 DNA reads TGTGCCAGCAGCTTAGGGACTAGCGGGAGAGCGATGGAGACCCAGTACTTC. Protein: CASSLGTSGRAMETQYF.

This clone was seen many times. The genes are TRBV6-2 or TRBV6-3 and TRBJ2-7; D is possibly TRBD2 (6 bases). The V gene lost 6 bases and the J gene lost 5 bases, with 14 bases spanning the gap. This CDR3 comprises 13 residues. The germline gives CDR1 MNHEY, CDR2 SVGEGT. The CDR3 loop reads CASSWTNSDEQYV. The CDR3 bases are TGTGCCAGCAGCTGGACTAATTCCGACGAGCAGTACGTC.

V is TRBV5-1 and J is TRBJ1-1; maybe TRBD1 (6 bases). The CDR3 spans 14 residues. The germline V and J ends were trimmed by 0 bases and 6 bases, with 12 bases remaining between them. CDR1 is SGHRS, CDR2 YFSETQ, per germline. CDR3 sequence: CASSLVGGNSEAFF. The CDR3 nucleotides read TGCGCCAGCAGCTTGGTAGGGGGAAATTCTGAAGCTTTCTTT.

The chain employs TRBV27 and TRBJ1-6, with D uncertain. The CDR3 extends over 13 amino acids. Trimming pared 3 bases from V and 13 bases from J, leaving 13 bases between. Germline assignment: CDR1 MNHEY and CDR2 SMNVEV (reference sequence). CDR3 amino acids: CASSLAGRTPLHF. DNA of the CDR3: TGTGCCAGCAGTTTGGCGGGCCGGACGCCCCTCCACTTT.

This clone is a singleton in its sample. V usage is TRBV7-7 and J usage is TRBJ2-2, with TRBD2 matching over 11 bases. CDR3 length: 16 residues. Germline CDR1 SSHAT, CDR2 FNYEAQ (reference sequence). V shed 6 bases, J shed 2 bases, and the junction held 5 bases outside the gene matches. The CDR3 DNA reads as TGTGCCAGCAGGTCGGGACTAGCGGAAAACACCGGGGAGCTGTTTTTT. Its translation: CASRSGLAENTGELFF.

The V call is TRBV6-2 or TRBV6-3, the J call TRBJ2-7, with TRBD2 identical over 7 bases. The CDR3 runs to 13 residues. The ends lost 2 bases at V and 4 bases at J; junction bases unmatched: 2. Germline-derived CDR1 and CDR2 are MNHEY and SVGEGT. CDR3 sequence (DNA): TGTGCCAGCAGTTACGCGGGGGTATACGAGCAGTACGTC. As protein: CASSYAGVYEQYV.

The chain is built from TRBV7-9 and TRBJ2-5; 8 bases are a match to TRBD2. Germline V gives CDR1 SEHNR, CDR2 FQNEAQ (reference sequence). V shed 5 bases, J shed 5 bases, and the junction held 7 bases outside the gene matches. This CDR3 has 14 residues. The CDR3 coding sequence is TGTGCCAGCAGCCCCCCAAGCGGGAGTGAGACCCAGTACTTC. It translates to CASSPPSGSETQYF. Filled out from reference TRBV7-9 and TRBJ2-5, the complete variable domain reads DTGVSQNPRHKITKRGQNVTFRCDPISEHNRLYWYRQTLGQGPEFLTYFQNEAQLEKSRLLSDRFSAERPKGSFSTLEIQRTEQGDSAMYLCASSPPSGSETQYFGPGTRLLVL.

This clone came up a few times. The gene calls are TRBV7-2 and TRBJ1-5; 9 bases are shared with TRBD1. Trimming took 1 base from V and 11 from J; bases not matched to a gene: 9. The germline V gene has CDR1 SGHTA and CDR2 FQGNSA. The CDR3 covers 15 residues. The CDR3 loop reads CASSLGQGGRSAQHF. In DNA form, the CDR3 reads TGTGCCAGCAGCTTAGGACAGGGGGGGAGGTCGGCCCAGCATTTT.

This clone was detected once. V gene TRBV5-1 combines with J gene TRBJ1-1; the match to TRBD1 covers 8 bases. The germline V gene has CDR1 SGHRS and CDR2 YFSETQ. Germline trimming cut 6 bases from V and 5 bases from J; bases unmatched to any gene: 15. The CDR3 has 16 amino acids. CDR3 bases: TGCGCCAGCACCCTAATGGGGCAGGGGGCAGGAACTGAAGCTTTCTTT. It is translated as CASTLMGQGAGTEAFF. Based on the CDR3 plus reference TRBV5-1 and TRBJ1-1, the full variable domain is KAGVTQTPRYLIKTRGQQVTLSCSPISGHRSVSWYQQTPGQGLQFLFEYFSETQRNKGNFPGRFSGRQFSNSRSEMNVSTLELGDSALYLCASTLMGQGAGTEAFFGQGTRLTVV.

V usage is TRBV10-2 and J usage is TRBJ2-2; unclear D gene. This CDR3 contains 15 residues. V gave up 0 bases and J gave up 4 bases, with 9 bases separating them. Germline CDR1 is WSHSY and CDR2 is SAAADI. As DNA, the CDR3 is TGCGCCAGCAGTGAGTCGTCAACCGGCACCGGGGAGCTGTTTTTT. It translates to CASSESSTGTGELFF.

The chain joins TRBV7-2 to TRBJ2-7, with 9 bases that match TRBD2. This CDR3 comprises 15 residues. Trimming at V came to 1 base and at J to 2 bases, leaving 3 bases not matched to a gene. Germline CDR1 and CDR2: SGHTA and FQGNSA. This CDR3 reads CASSLDSGGPYEQYF. CDR3 in DNA: TGTGCCAGCAGCTTAGATAGCGGGGGCCCCTACGAGCAGTACTTC.

The chain couples TRBV2 to TRBJ2-1; 11 bases line up with TRBD2. J gave up 5 bases and V 1 base, and 1 base lay outside the gene matches. The CDR3 totals 15 residues. CDR1 SNHLY and CDR2 FYNNEI come from the germline V gene. CDR3 residues: CASSEELAGDNEQFF. CDR3 in DNA: TGTGCCAGCAGTGAAGAACTAGCGGGGGACAATGAGCAGTTCTTC.

The chain is built from TRBV4-3 and TRBJ1-1; unclear D gene. Trimming removed 1 base from V and 1 base from J, with 7 bases in between. The CDR3 covers 14 residues. Germline V gene lookup returns CDR1 LGHNA and CDR2 YSLEER. The CDR3 loop reads CASSQGAKNTEAFF. CDR3 nucleotides: TGCGCCAGCAGCCAAGGGGCCAAGAACACTGAAGCTTTCTTT.

The chain joins TRBV4-3 to TRBJ2-1; a weak D match, TRBD2 (5 bases). Trimming removed 2 bases at V and 9 bases at J, with 20 bases between. CDR1 and CDR2 from the germline V gene are LGHNA and YSLEER. The CDR3 has 16 amino acids. CDR3 sequence (DNA): TGCGCCAGCAGCCAACTACCGGGATTTCCACCTTGTGAGCAGTTCTTC. Translating it yields CASSQLPGFPPCEQFF.

The chain joins TRBV19 to TRBJ2-3, with 7 bases lining up with TRBD1. Trimming at V came to 4 bases and at J to 4 bases, leaving 5 bases not matched to a gene. Per germline, CDR1 LNHDA and CDR2 SQIVND (reference sequence). The CDR3 spans 14 residues. The CDR3 sequence is CASSKGGESDTQYF. CDR3 DNA: TGTGCCAGTAGTAAAGGGGGCGAGTCAGATACGCAGTATTTT. Full variable domain (outside the CDR3, taken from reference TRBV19 and TRBJ2-3): DGGITQSPKYLFRKEGQNVTLSCEQNLNHDAMYWYRQDPGQGLRLIYYSQIVNDFQKGDIAEGYSVSREKKESFPLTVTSAQKNPTAFYLCASSKGGESDTQYFGPGTRLTVL.

As for this clone: It is unclear where the CDR3 begins or ends on the DNA, so no DNA is shown, and the CDR3 is as TCRdb lists it. The chain links TRBV28 to TRBJ2-7; the table's D call of TRBD2 was not tested on the DNA. From its first to its last residue, the CDR3 has 17 amino acids. Germline CDR1 and CDR2: MDHEN and SYDVKM. CDR3 protein: CASSLFGAGTKDYEQYF.

The chain is built from TRBV4-3 and TRBJ1-4; D is unresolved. Per the germline V gene, CDR1 is LGHNA and CDR2 is YSLEER. The V end lost 1 base, the J end lost 1 base, and 13 bases lay between the germline ends. The CDR3 is 17 residues long. The CDR3 bases are TGCGCCAGCAGCCAAGTCGAGGGCTCGGGAACTAATGAAAAACTGTTTTTT. This gives the protein CASSQVEGSGTNEKLFF.

In DNA, the CDR3 is TGTGCCAGCAGTTTAGTGGCGCCGAGGGAAGCTTTCTTT. Translating gives CASSLVAPREAFF. This sequence joins TRBV28 and TRBJ1-1; no definite D call. The CDR3 is 13 amino acids. Germline CDR1 MDHEN, CDR2 SYDVKM. Trimming took 2 bases from V and 8 from J, leaving 12 bases between them.

The rearrangement uses TRBV5-1 and TRBJ2-2, with 15 bases matching TRBD2. J gave up 1 base and V 3 bases, and 4 bases lay outside the gene matches. Germline assignment: CDR1 SGHRS and CDR2 YFSETQ. The CDR3 consists of 18 residues. The CDR3 DNA reads as TGCGCCAGCAGCTCGGGACTAGCGGGGGGATTGAACACCGGGGAGCTGTTTTTT. Amino acids: CASSSGLAGGLNTGELFF.

This clone was observed a single time. The chain uses TRBV27 and TRBJ1-3; 12 nucleotides match TRBD1. The trim removed 8 bases at V and 6 bases at J, leaving 5 bases unmatched. The CDR3 contains 14 residues. Germline CDR1 and CDR2: MNHEY and SMNVEV (reference sequence). CDR3 residues: CASGPGQGANTIYF. Written as DNA, the CDR3 is TGTGCCAGCGGTCCGGGACAGGGGGCAAACACCATATATTTT.

The V gene is TRBV24-1, the J gene TRBJ2-5, with 7 bases lining up with TRBD1. This CDR3 region has 16 residues. J was trimmed by 5 bases and V by 4 bases; bases with no gene match: 12. The germline gives CDR1 KGHDR, CDR2 SFDVKD. The CDR3 bases are TGTGCCACCAGTGACTATCAAAGGACAGGAGTGGAGACCCAGTACTTC. Its protein product is CATSDYQRTGVETQYF.

The rearrangement joins TRBV18 to TRBJ2-2; D unresolved. The germline V gene has CDR1 KGHSH and CDR2 LQKENI. CDR3 length: 12 amino acids. Deletions cut 3 bases from V and 5 bases from J, with 4 bases between. CDR3: CASSPETGELFF. The CDR3 nucleotides are TGTGCCAGCTCACCCGAGACCGGGGAGCTGTTTTTT.

As for this clone: The DNA is left out, because the CDR3 cannot be placed on it with certainty; the CDR3 is given as TCRdb lists it. The chain couples TRBV20-1 to TRBJ2-1; TRBD2, the table's D call, was not compared with the DNA. Germline assignment: CDR1 DFQATT and CDR2 SNEGSKA (reference sequence). The CDR3 length equals 12 residues, ends included. CDR3: CSASSSGNEQFF.